This TCR beta chain was identified during a study of blood T cell repertoires in COVID-19. Study details: Samples taken during acute and convalescent COVID-19 were collected in the United States, Italy and Spain. PBMCs, B-cell-depleted T cells, or T cells were the source of the cDNA or gDNA that made up the material.

There are 20 residues in the CDR3. The germline CDR1 and CDR2 sequences are MNHEY and SVGEGT. V dropped 0 bases and J dropped 0; count of bases not matched to a gene: 11. Repertoires were generated with immunoSEQ multiplex PCR, while TCRdb's copy carries only in-frame clones and drops some. The sample holds 280,000 or so clones; 65% to 90% are singletons and the top ten take more than 10%. The chain recombines TRBV6-2 or TRBV6-3 with TRBJ2-3; the match to TRBD2 covers 11 bases. The clonotype comes from a human donor in a cohort sampled during active COVID-19. The sequencing sample was made of peripheral blood. CDR3 bases: TGTGCCAGCAGTTACTCGATGGTACTAGCGGGAGACAGTAGCACAGATACGCAGTATTTT. It is translated as CASSYSMVLAGDSSTDTQYF.